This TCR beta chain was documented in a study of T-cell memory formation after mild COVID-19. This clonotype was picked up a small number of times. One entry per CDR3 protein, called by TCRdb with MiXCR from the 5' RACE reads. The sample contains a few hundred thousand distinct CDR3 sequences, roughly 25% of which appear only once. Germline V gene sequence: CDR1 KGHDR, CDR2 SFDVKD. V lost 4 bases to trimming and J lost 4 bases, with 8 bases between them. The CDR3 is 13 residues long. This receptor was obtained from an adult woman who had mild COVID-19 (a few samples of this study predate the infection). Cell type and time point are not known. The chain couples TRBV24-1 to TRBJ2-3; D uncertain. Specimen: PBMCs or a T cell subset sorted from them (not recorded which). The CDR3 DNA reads TGTGCCACCAGTGAAGCGTCCCCAGATACGCAGTATTTT. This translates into CATSEASPDTQYF.